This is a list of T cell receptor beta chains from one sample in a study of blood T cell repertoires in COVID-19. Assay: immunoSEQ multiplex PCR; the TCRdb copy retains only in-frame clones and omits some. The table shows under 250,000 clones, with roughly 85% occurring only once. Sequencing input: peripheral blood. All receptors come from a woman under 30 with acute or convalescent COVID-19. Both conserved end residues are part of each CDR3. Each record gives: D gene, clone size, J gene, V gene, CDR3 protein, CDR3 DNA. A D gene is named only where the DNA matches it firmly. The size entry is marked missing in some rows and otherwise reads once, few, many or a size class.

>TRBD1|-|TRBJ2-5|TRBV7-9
CASSRGTGGETQYF
TGTGCCAGCAGCAGAGGGACAGGGGGGGAGACCCAGTACTTC
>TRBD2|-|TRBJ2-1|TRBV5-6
CASSQGLAGDNEQFF
TGTGCCAGCAGCCAGGGACTAGCGGGAGATAATGAGCAGTTCTTC
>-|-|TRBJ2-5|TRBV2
CASNAGTQYF
TGTGCCAGCAATGCGGGGACCCAGTACTTC
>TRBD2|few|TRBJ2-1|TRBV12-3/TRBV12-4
CASSFGTSGSGVF
TGTGCCAGCAGTTTCGGGACTAGCGGGAGCGGGGTCTTC
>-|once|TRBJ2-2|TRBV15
CATSRKNRGTGELFF
TGTGCCACCAGCAGGAAAAATAGGGGCACCGGGGAGCTGTTTTTT
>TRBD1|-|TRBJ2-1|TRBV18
CASSPWDRVGDEQFF
TGTGCCAGCTCACCATGGGACAGGGTTGGCGATGAGCAGTTCTTC
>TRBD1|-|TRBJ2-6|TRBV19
CASSSLGQGLSGANVLTF
TGTGCCAGTAGTAGTCTGGGACAGGGCCTCTCTGGGGCCAACGTCCTGACTTTC
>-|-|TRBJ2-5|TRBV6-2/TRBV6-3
CASSSIRRVQETQYF
TGTGCCAGCAGTTCTATCCGGCGGGTACAAGAGACCCAGTACTTC
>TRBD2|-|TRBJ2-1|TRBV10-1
CASSERLGGGRAGWNEQFF
TGCGCCAGCAGTGAACGTCTTGGAGGCGGGAGGGCAGGTTGGAATGAGCAGTTCTTC
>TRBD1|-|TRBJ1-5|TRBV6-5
CASTGDRGGNQPQHF
TGTGCCAGCACCGGAGACAGGGGTGGCAATCAGCCCCAGCATTTT
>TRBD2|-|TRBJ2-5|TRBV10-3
CAISESPGGSSQETQYF
TGTGCCATCAGTGAGTCTCCCGGGGGGAGCAGCCAAGAGACCCAGTACTTC
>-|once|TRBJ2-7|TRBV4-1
CASSIGLDYTYEQYF
TGCGCCAGCAGCATCGGCTTGGACTACACCTACGAGCAGTACTTC
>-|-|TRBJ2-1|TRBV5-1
CASSLDQGGYNEQFF
TGCGCCAGCAGCTTGGACCAGGGAGGATACAATGAGCAGTTCTTC
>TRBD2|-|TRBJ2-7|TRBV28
CASTPHLGSGSYEQYF
TGTGCCAGCACCCCCCACTTGGGTAGCGGGAGCTACGAGCAGTACTTC
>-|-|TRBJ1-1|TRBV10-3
CAISENQGAAFF
TGTGCCATCAGTGAGAACCAGGGTGCCGCTTTCTTT
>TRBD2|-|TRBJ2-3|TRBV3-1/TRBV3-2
CASSQDQMWEGLSGTQYF
TGTGCCAGCAGCCAAGATCAGATGTGGGAGGGCCTTTCGGGCACGCAGTATTTT
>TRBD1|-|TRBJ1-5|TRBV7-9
CASSTDGAGTESNQPQHF
TGTGCCAGCAGCACTGACGGAGCCGGGACAGAAAGCAATCAGCCCCAGCATTTT
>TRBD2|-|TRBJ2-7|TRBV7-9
CASSIFTSGGGQYF
TGTGCCAGCAGCATTTTTACTAGCGGAGGCGGGCAGTACTTC
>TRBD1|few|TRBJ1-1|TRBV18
CASSPGQGSGDYTEAFF
TGTGCCAGCTCCCCCGGACAGGGTAGTGGGGACTACACTGAAGCTTTCTTT
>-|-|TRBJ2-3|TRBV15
CATSRRSGSGTDTQYF
TGTGCCACCAGCAGAAGAAGCGGATCCGGCACAGATACGCAGTATTTT
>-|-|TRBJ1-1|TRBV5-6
CASSLAAGVNTEAFF
TGTGCCAGCAGCTTGGCGGCAGGGGTGAACACTGAAGCTTTCTTT
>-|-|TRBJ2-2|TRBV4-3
CASSRALTGTSTGELFF
TGCGCCAGCAGCCGAGCGCTTACCGGGACATCAACCGGGGAGCTGTTTTTT
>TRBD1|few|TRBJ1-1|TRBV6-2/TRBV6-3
CASSLRPSAGQTEPEAFF
TGTGCCAGCAGTTTGCGGCCCTCCGCGGGACAGACAGAACCTGAAGCTTTCTTT
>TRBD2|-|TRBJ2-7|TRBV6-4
CASSPLAGAYEQYF
TGTGCCAGCAGTCCCCTAGCGGGAGCCTACGAGCAGTACTTC
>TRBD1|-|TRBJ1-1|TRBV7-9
CASSLDAGTGSTEAFF
TGTGCCAGCAGCTTAGACGCCGGGACAGGGTCGACTGAAGCTTTCTTT
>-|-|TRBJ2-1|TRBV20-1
CSASLVNEQFF
TGCAGTGCTAGTCTTGTCAATGAGCAGTTCTTC
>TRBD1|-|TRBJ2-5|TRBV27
CASSLGTGRMETQYF
TGTGCCAGCAGTTTAGGGACAGGGAGAATGGAGACCCAGTACTTC
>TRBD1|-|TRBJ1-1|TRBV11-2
CASSFSGGTEAFF
TGTGCCAGCAGCTTTTCAGGGGGGACTGAAGCTTTCTTT
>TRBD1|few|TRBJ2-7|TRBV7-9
CASSSTGTEWSYEQYF
TGTGCCAGCAGCTCAACCGGGACAGAATGGTCCTACGAGCAGTACTTC
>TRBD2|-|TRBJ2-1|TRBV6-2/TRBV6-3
CASSHSSGARYNEQFF
TGTGCCAGCAGTCACTCTAGCGGGGCCCGCTACAATGAGCAGTTCTTC
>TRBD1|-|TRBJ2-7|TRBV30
CAWSFRDRGGLQYF
TGTGCCTGGAGCTTCCGGGACAGGGGAGGGCTGCAGTACTTC
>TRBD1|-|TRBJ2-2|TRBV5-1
CASSLAKGQGSTGELFF
TGCGCCAGCAGCTTGGCCAAGGGACAGGGGAGTACCGGGGAGCTGTTTTTT
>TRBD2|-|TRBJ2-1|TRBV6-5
CASSNYWASGSSEQFF
TGTGCCAGCAGTAACTACTGGGCTAGCGGATCCTCTGAGCAGTTCTTC
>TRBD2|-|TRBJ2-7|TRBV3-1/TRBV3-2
CASTLGLAGYEQYF
TGTGCCAGCACCCTGGGACTAGCGGGTTACGAGCAGTACTTC
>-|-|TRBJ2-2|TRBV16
CASSQSQLRAGELFF
TGTGCCAGCAGCCAATCCCAATTGCGGGCCGGGGAGCTGTTTTTT
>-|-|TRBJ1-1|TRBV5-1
CASSRDTTNTEAFF
TGCGCCAGCAGCCGGGACACCACGAACACTGAAGCTTTCTTT
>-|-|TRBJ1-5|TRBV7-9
CASSFFSQTVNQPQHF
TGTGCCAGCAGCTTTTTTAGTCAGACAGTCAATCAGCCCCAGCATTTT
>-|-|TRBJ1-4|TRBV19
CASSPDRRNEKLFF
TGTGCCAGTAGTCCGGACAGAAGGAATGAAAAACTGTTTTTT
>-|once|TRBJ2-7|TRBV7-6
CASSLDSGYEQYF
TGTGCCAGCAGCTTAGATTCCGGTTACGAGCAGTACTTC
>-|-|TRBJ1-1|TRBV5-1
CASSFEGNTEAFF
TGCGCCAGCAGCTTTGAGGGGAACACTGAAGCTTTCTTT
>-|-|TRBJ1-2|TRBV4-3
CASSQDRSGVNYGYTF
TGCGCCAGCAGCCAAGATCGGTCGGGGGTAAACTATGGCTACACCTTC
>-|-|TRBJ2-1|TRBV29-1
CSVGTGSSSGSLYNEQFF
TGCAGCGTCGGGACAGGGTCTTCGAGCGGGAGTCTCTACAATGAGCAGTTCTTC
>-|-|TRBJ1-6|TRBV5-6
CASSLAAGSYNSPLHF
TGTGCCAGCAGCTTGGCCGCAGGGTCCTATAATTCACCCCTCCACTTT
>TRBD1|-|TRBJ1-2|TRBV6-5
CASTHPRQGDYGYTF
TGTGCCAGCACACACCCTAGACAGGGCGACTATGGCTACACCTTC
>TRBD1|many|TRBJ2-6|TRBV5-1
CASSLRTGDSGANVLTF
TGCGCCAGCAGCTTGAGGACAGGAGATTCTGGGGCCAACGTCCTGACTTTC
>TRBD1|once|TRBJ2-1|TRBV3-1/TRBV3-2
CASRDTGGGGASYNEQFF
TGTGCCAGTCGGGACACAGGGGGTGGCGGGGCCTCCTACAATGAGCAGTTCTTC
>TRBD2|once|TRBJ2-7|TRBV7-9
CASSFVGGWYEQYF
TGTGCCAGCAGCTTCGTGGGGGGGTGGTACGAGCAGTACTTC
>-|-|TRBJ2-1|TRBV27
CASSLSTGIVGVGYNEQFF
TGTGCCAGCAGTTTGTCAACAGGGATCGTGGGAGTAGGTTACAATGAGCAGTTCTTC
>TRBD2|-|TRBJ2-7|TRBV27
CASSLGTSAYEQYF
TGTGCCAGCAGTTTAGGGACTAGTGCCTACGAGCAGTACTTC
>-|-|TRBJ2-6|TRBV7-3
CASTRGSGANVLTF
TGTGCCAGCACCCGGGGGTCTGGGGCCAACGTCCTGACTTTC
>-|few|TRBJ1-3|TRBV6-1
CASSEGAGDGNTIYF
TGTGCCAGCAGTGAAGGGGCAGGGGATGGAAACACCATATATTTT